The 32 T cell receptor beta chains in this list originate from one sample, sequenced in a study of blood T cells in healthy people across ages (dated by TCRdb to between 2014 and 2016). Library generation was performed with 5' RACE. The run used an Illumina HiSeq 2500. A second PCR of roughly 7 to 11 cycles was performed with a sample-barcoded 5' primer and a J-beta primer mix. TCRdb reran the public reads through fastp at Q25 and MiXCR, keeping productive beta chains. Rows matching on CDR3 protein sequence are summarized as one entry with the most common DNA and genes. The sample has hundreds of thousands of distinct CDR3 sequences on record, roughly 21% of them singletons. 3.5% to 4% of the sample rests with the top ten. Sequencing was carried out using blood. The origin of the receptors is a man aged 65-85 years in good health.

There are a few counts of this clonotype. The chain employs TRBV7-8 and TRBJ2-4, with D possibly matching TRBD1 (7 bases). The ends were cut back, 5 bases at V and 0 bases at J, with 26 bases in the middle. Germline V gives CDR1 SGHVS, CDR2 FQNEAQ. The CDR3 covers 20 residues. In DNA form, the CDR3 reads TGTGCCAGCAGCCAGCTAACAGGGGAAACTAGCACTTTAGCCAAAAACATTCAGTACTTC. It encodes CASSQLTGETSTLAKNIQYF.

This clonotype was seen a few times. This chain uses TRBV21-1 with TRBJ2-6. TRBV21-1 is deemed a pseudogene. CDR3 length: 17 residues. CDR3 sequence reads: CASSKNWQGSGANVLTF. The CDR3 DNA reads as TGTGCCAGCAGCAAAAATTGGCAGGGGTCAGGGGCCAACGTCCTGACTTTC.

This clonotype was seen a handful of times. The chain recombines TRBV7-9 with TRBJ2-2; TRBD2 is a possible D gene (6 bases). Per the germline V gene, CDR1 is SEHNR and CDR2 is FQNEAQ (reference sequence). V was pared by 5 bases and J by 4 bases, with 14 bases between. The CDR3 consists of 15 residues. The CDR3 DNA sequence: TGTGCCAGCAGCCCTACTGGGCGGGGCACCGGGGAGCTGTTTTTT. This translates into CASSPTGRGTGELFF. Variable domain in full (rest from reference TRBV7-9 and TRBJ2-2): DTGVSQNPRHKITKRGQNVTFRCDPISEHNRLYWYRQTLGQGPEFLTYFQNEAQLEKSRLLSDRFSAERPKGSFSTLEIQRTEQGDSAMYLCASSPTGRGTGELFFGEGSRLTVL.

CDR3 bases: TGCAGTGCTACAGGACAGGGGACTCATAACTATGGCTACACCTTC. Encoded protein: CSATGQGTHNYGYTF. The rearrangement uses TRBV20-1 and TRBJ1-2; 9 bases line up with TRBD1. Germline assignment: CDR1 DFQATT and CDR2 SNEGSKA (reference sequence). V shed 4 bases, J shed 1 base, and the junction held 7 bases outside the gene matches. The CDR3 runs 15 residues.

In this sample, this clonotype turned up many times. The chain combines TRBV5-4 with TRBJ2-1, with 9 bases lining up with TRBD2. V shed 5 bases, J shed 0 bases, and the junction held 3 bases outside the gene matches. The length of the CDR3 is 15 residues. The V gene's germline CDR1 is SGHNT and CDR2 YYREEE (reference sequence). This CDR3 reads CASSAGGSSYNEQFF. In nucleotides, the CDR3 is TGTGCCAGCAGTGCGGGAGGGAGCTCCTACAATGAGCAGTTCTTC.

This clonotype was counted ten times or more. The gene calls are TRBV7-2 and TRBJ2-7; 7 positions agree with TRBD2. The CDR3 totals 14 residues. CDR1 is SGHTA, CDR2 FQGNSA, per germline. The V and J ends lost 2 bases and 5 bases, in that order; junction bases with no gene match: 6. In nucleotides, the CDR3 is TGTGCCAGCAGCTTAAGGGACTACGGGGACGAGCAGTACTTC. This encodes CASSLRDYGDEQYF. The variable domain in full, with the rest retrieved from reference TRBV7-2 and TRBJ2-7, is GAGVSQSPSNKVTEKGKDVELRCDPISGHTALYWYRQSLGQGLEFLIYFQGNSAPDKSGLPSDRFSAERTGGSVSTLTIQRTQQEDSAVYLCASSLRDYGDEQYFGPGTRLTVT.

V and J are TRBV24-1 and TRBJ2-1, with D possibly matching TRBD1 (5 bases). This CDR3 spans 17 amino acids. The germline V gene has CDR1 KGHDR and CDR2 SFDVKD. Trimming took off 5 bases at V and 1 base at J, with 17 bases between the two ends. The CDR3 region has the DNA TGTGCCACCAGTGCCTCTGGCCAGGGCCTTTCCTACAATGAGCAGTTCTTC. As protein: CATSASGQGLSYNEQFF.

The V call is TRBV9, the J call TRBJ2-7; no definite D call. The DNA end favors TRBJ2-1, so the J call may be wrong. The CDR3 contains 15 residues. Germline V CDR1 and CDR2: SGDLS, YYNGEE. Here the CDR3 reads CASTAPHISYNEQFF. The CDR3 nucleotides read TGTGCCAGCACCGCCCCGCATATTTCGTACAATGAGCAGTTCTTC.

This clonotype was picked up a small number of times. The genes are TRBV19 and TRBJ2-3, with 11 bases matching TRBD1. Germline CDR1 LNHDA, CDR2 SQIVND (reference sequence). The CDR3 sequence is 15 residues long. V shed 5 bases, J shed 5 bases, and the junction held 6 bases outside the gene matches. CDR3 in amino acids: CASSPGQGAGDTQYF. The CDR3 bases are TGTGCCAGTAGTCCAGGACAGGGGGCGGGAGATACGCAGTATTTT. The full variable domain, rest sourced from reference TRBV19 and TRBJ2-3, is DGGITQSPKYLFRKEGQNVTLSCEQNLNHDAMYWYRQDPGQGLRLIYYSQIVNDFQKGDIAEGYSVSREKKESFPLTVTSAQKNPTAFYLCASSPGQGAGDTQYFGPGTRLTVL.

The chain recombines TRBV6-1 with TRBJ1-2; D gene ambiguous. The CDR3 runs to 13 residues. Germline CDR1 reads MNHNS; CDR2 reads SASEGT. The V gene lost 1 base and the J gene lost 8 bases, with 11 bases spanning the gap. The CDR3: CASSEGRSVGYTF. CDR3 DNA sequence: TGTGCCAGCAGTGAAGGGCGGTCCGTAGGCTACACCTTC.

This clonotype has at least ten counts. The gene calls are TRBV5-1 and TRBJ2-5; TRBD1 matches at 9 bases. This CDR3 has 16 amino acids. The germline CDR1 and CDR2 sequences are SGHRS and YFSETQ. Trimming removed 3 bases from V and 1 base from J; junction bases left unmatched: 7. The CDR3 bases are TGCGCCAGCAGCTCCCGACAGGGGGGGTCCCAAGAGACCCAGTACTTC. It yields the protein CASSSRQGGSQETQYF. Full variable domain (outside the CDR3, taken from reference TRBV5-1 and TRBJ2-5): KAGVTQTPRYLIKTRGQQVTLSCSPISGHRSVSWYQQTPGQGLQFLFEYFSETQRNKGNFPGRFSGRQFSNSRSEMNVSTLELGDSALYLCASSSRQGGSQETQYFGPGTRLLVL.

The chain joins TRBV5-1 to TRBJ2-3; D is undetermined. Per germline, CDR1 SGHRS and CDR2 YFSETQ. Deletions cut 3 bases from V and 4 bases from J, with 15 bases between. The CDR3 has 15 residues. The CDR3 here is CASSWRALGSDTQYF. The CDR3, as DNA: TGCGCCAGCAGCTGGAGAGCCCTAGGTTCAGATACGCAGTATTTT.

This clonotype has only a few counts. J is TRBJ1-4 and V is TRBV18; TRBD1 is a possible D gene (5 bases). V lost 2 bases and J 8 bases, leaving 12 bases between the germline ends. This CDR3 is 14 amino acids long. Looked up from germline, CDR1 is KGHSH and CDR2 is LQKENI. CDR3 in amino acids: CASSPNAGYEKLFF. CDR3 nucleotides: TGTGCCAGCTCACCAAATGCAGGGTACGAAAAACTGTTTTTT.

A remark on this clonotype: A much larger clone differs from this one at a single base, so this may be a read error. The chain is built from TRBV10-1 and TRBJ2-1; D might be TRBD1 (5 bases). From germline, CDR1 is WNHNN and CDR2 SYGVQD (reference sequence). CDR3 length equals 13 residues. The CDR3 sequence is CASSESARDLQSF. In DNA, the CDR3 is TGCGCCAGCAGTGAGTCGGCCAGGGATCTGCAGTCCTTC.

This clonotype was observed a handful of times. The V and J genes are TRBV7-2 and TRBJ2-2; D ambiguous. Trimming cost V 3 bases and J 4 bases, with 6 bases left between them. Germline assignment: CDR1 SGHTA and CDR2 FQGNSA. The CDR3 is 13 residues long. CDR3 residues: CASSFKVTGELFF. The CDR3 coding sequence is TGTGCCAGCAGCTTCAAGGTCACCGGGGAGCTGTTTTTT.

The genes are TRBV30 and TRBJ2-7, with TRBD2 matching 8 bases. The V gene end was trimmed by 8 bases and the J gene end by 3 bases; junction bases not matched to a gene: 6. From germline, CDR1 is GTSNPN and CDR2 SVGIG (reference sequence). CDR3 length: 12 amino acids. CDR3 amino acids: CAGTSSSYEQYF. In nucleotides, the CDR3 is TGTGCCGGGACTAGTAGTAGCTACGAGCAGTACTTC.

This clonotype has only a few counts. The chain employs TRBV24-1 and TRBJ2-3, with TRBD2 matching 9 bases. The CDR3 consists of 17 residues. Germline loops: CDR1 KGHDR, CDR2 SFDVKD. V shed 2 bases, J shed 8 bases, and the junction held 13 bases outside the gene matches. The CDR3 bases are TGTGCCACCAGTGATTCTGTCGCTAGCGGGAATTCGGGTACGCAGTATTTT. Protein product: CATSDSVASGNSGTQYF.

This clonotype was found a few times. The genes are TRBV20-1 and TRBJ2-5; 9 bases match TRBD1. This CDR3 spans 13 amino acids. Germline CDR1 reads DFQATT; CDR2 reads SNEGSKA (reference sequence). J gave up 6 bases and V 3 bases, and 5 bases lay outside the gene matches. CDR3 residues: CSASADRGQTQYF. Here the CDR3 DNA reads TGCAGTGCTAGTGCGGACAGGGGACAGACCCAGTACTTC.

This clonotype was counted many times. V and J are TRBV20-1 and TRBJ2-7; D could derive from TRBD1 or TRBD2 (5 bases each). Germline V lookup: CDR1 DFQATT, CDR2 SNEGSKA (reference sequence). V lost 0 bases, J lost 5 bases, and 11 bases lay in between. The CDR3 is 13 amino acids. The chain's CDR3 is CSAREGETNEQYF. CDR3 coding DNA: TGCAGTGCTAGAGAGGGGGAGACCAACGAGCAGTACTTC.

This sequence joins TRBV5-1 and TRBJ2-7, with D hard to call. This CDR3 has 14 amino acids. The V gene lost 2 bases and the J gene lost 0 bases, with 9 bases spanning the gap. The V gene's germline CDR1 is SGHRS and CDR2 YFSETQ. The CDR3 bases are TGCGCCAGCAGCTTTTTTGAGAGCTCCTACGAGCAGTACTTC. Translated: CASSFFESSYEQYF.

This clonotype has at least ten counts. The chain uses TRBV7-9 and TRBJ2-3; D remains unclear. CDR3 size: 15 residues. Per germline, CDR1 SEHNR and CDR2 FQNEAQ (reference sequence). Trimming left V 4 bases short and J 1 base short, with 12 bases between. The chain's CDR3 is CASSSGSGRTDTQYF. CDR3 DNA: TGTGCCAGCAGCTCAGGAAGTGGGCGCACAGATACGCAGTATTTT. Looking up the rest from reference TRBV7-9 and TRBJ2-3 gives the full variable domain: DTGVSQNPRHKITKRGQNVTFRCDPISEHNRLYWYRQTLGQGPEFLTYFQNEAQLEKSRLLSDRFSAERPKGSFSTLEIQRTEQGDSAMYLCASSSGSGRTDTQYFGPGTRLTVL.

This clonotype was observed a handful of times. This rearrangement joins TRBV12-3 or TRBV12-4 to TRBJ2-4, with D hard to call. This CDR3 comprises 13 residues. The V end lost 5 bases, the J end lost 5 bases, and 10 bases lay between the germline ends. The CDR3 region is CASSPGKENIQYF. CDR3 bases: TGTGCCAGCAGTCCAGGAAAAGAAAACATTCAGTACTTC.

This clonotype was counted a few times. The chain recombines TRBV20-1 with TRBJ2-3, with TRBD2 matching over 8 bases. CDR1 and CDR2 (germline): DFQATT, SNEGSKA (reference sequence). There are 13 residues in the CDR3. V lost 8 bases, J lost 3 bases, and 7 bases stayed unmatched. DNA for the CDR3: TGCAGTATTGAGCGGGAGATAACAGATACGCAGTATTTT. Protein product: CSIEREITDTQYF.

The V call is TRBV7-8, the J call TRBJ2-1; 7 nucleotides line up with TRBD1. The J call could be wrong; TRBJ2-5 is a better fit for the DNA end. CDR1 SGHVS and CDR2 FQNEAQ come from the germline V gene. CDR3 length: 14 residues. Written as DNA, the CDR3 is TGTGCCAGCAGCCGACAGGGCGGAGGAGAGACCCAGTACTTC. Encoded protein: CASSRQGGGETQYF.

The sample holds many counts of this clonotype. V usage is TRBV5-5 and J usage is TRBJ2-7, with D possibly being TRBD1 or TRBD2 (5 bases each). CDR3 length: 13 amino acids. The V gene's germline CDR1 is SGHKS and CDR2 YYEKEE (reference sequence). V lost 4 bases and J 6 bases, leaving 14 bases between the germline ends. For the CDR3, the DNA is TGTGCCAGCAGCCATGAACCGGGGCGCGAGCAGTACTTC. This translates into CASSHEPGREQYF.

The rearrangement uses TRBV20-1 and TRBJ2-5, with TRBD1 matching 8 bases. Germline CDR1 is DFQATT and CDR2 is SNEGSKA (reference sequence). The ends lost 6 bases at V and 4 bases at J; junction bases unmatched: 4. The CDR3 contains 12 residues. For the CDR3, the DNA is TGCAGTGCCTCGGACAGGGTAGAGACCCAGTACTTC. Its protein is CSASDRVETQYF.

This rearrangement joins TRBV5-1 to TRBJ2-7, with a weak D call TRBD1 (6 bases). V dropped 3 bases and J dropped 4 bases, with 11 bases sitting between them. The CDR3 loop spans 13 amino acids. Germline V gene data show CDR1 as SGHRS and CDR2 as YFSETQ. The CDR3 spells CASSSGTMYEQYF. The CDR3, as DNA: TGCGCCAGCAGCTCCGGGACAATGTACGAGCAGTACTTC.

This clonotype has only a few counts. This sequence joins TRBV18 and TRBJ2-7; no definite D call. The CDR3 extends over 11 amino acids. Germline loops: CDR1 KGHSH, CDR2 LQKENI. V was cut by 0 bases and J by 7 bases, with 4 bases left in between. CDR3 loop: CASSPPGEQYF. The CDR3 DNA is TGTGCCAGCTCACCACCTGGAGAGCAGTACTTC. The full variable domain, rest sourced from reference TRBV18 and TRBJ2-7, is NAGVMQNPRHLVRRRGQEARLRCSPMKGHSHVYWYRQLPEEGLKFMVYLQKENIIDESGMPKERFSAEFPKEGPSILRIQQVVRGDSAAYFCASSPPGEQYFGPGTRLTVT.

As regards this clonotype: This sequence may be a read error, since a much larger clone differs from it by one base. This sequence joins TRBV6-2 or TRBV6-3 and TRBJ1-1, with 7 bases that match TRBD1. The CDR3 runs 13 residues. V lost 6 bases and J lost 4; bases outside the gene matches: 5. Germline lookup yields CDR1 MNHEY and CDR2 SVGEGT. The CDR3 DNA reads TGTGCCAGCAGGGACAGGAGGAGCACTGAAGCTTTCTTT. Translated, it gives CASRDRRSTEAFF.

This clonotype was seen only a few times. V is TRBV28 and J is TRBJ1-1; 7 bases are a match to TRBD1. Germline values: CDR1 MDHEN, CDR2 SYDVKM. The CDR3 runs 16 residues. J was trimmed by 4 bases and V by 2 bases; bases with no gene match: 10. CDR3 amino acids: CASSLRGWRGPTEAFF. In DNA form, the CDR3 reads TGTGCCAGCAGTTTAAGGGGGTGGAGGGGGCCCACTGAAGCTTTCTTT.

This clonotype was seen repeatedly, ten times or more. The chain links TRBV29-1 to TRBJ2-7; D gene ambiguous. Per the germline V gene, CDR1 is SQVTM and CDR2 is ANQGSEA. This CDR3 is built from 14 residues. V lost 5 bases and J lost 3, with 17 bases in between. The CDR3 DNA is TGCAGCGTTTGTCGTGATAGCCAATGCTACGAGCAGTACTTC. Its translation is CSVCRDSQCYEQYF.

CDR3: CASSQADGRDGNTIYF. The DNA for the CDR3 is TGTGCCAGCAGCCAGGCAGACGGCCGTGATGGAAACACCATATATTTT. V gene TRBV3-1 combines with J gene TRBJ1-3; D unclear. V was trimmed by 3 bases and J by 3 bases, leaving 15 bases between them. Germline-derived CDR1 and CDR2 are LGHDT and YNNKEL (reference sequence). This CDR3 region has 16 residues.